Listed below are T cell receptor beta chains from one sample, sequenced in a study of blood T cell repertoires in COVID-19. The protocol was immunoSEQ multiplex PCR, while the TCRdb copy is restricted to in-frame clones and leaves out a portion. This sample has about 56,000 clones, with roughly 84% found just once. Material for sequencing was peripheral blood. Receptors were obtained from a man in his 60s with COVID-19, enrolled during active disease. Both conserved end residues are part of each CDR3. D genes are given only for firm matches. Only some rows state a clone size, as once, few, many or a class for expanded clones.

TRBD2,.,TRBJ2-7,TRBV18,CASSPGTSGSYEQYF,TGTGCCAGCTCACCCGGGACTAGCGGGTCCTACGAGCAGTACTTC
.,few,TRBJ1-3,TRBV3-1/TRBV3-2,CASSQVASEDTIYF,TGTGCCAGCAGCCAAGTAGCCTCAGAGGACACCATATATTTT
.,.,TRBJ2-1,TRBV6-5,CASSHRGGSYNEQFF,TGTGCCAGCAGTCATAGGGGGGGCTCCTACAATGAGCAGTTCTTC
TRBD1,.,TRBJ1-1,TRBV7-9,CASSPWDSEVNTEAFF,TGTGCCAGCAGCCCCTGGGACAGTGAGGTGAACACTGAAGCTTTCTTT
.,.,TRBJ2-7,TRBV10-3,CAISDRDTNYEQYF,TGTGCCATCAGTGATAGGGACACAAACTACGAGCAGTACTTC
.,.,TRBJ1-6,TRBV12-5,CASAPGGVGSSPLHF,TGTGCTAGTGCCCCGGGGGGCGTCGGAAGTTCACCCCTCCACTTT
.,.,TRBJ1-1,TRBV28,CASSFWGPVNTEAFF,TGTGCCAGCAGTTTTTGGGGGCCGGTGAACACTGAAGCTTTCTTT
TRBD2,.,TRBJ2-1,TRBV5-1,CASSLQAGDDNEQFF,TGCGCCAGCAGCTTACAAGCGGGAGACGACAATGAGCAGTTCTTC
.,.,TRBJ2-5,TRBV11-3,CASSPNSQETQYF,TGTGCCAGCAGCCCGAACAGCCAAGAGACCCAGTACTTC
TRBD1,.,TRBJ1-2,TRBV10-1,CASRGTGGHGYTF,TGCGCCAGCAGGGGGACAGGGGGCCATGGCTACACCTTC
.,.,TRBJ2-1,TRBV13,CASSPSLREVGEQFF,TGTGCCAGCAGCCCCAGTTTGAGGGAGGTTGGAGAGCAGTTCTTC
.,.,TRBJ1-6,TRBV6-5,CASSSISSNSPLHF,TGTGCCAGCAGCTCGATAAGCTCGAATTCACCCCTCCACTTT
.,.,TRBJ2-3,TRBV7-3,CASSLTGLLGGRARDTQYF,TGTGCCAGCAGCTTAACGGGGCTTCTAGGGGGAAGAGCTCGGGATACGCAGTATTTT
.,.,TRBJ2-5,TRBV6-5,CASSSPDGVGTQYF,TGTGCCAGCAGTTCCCCGGACGGGGTTGGGACCCAGTACTTC
TRBD2,once,TRBJ2-5,TRBV18,CASSPPFIGLVQETQYF,TGTGCCAGCTCACCACCGTTCATCGGACTAGTCCAAGAGACCCAGTACTTC
TRBD1,.,TRBJ2-7,TRBV6-1,CASSEETGGYGQYF,TGTGCCAGCAGTGAAGAGACAGGGGGATACGGGCAGTACTTC
TRBD1,.,TRBJ1-4,TRBV28,CASSSPTGTTNEKLFF,TGTGCCAGCAGTTCACCGACAGGGACAACTAATGAAAAACTGTTTTTT
TRBD1,.,TRBJ2-5,TRBV10-2,CASSRGQQETQYF,TGCGCCAGCAGCAGGGGGCAGCAAGAGACCCAGTACTTC
TRBD2,.,TRBJ2-1,TRBV4-2,CASSPREGANEQFF,TGTGCCAGCAGCCCCCGGGAGGGTGCGAATGAGCAGTTCTTC
.,.,TRBJ1-2,TRBV3-1/TRBV3-2,CASSNPGYGYTF,TGTGCCAGCAGCAACCCAGGGTATGGCTACACCTTC
TRBD2,.,TRBJ2-1,TRBV2,CASSPSASGGNNEQFF,TGTGCCAGCAGCCCCAGCGCTAGCGGGGGGAACAATGAGCAGTTCTTC
.,.,TRBJ2-5,TRBV7-2,CASSLQQETQYF,TGTGCCAGCAGCTTACAGCAAGAGACCCAGTACTTC
.,few,TRBJ1-3,TRBV2,CASRVSASGNTIYF,TGTGCCAGCCGGGTCTCGGCGTCTGGAAACACCATATATTTT
TRBD2,.,TRBJ2-7,TRBV4-2,CASSQDWASGSYEQYF,TGTGCCAGCAGCCAAGATTGGGCTAGCGGCTCCTACGAGCAGTACTTC
.,.,TRBJ1-2,TRBV15,CATSRDPDRRGYTF,TGTGCCACCAGCAGAGATCCTGACCGGCGGGGCTACACCTTC
TRBD1,.,TRBJ1-1,TRBV5-1,CASSLEGQISEAFF,TGCGCCAGCAGCTTGGAGGGACAGATCTCTGAAGCTTTCTTT
.,.,TRBJ2-7,TRBV3-1/TRBV3-2,CASSLRGQSYEQYF,TGTGCCAGCAGCCTCCGAGGGCAGTCCTACGAGCAGTACTTC
.,.,TRBJ2-5,TRBV11-2,CASSSYRGAQETQYF,TGTGCCAGCAGCTCCTATAGAGGCGCACAAGAGACCCAGTACTTC
TRBD2,.,TRBJ2-5,TRBV6-2/TRBV6-3,CASSLLAGRQETQYF,TGTGCCAGCAGTCTGCTAGCGGGACGGCAAGAGACCCAGTACTTC
.,.,TRBJ2-1,TRBV4-2,CASSQEVTGSSYNEQFF,TGTGCCAGCAGCCAAGAGGTCACGGGGAGCTCCTACAATGAGCAGTTCTTC
TRBD2,.,TRBJ2-5,TRBV7-9,CASSLAVSGEETQYF,TGTGCCAGCAGCTTAGCAGTTAGCGGGGAAGAGACCCAGTACTTC
.,few,TRBJ2-1,TRBV11-2,CASSLETSWSYNEQFF,TGTGCCAGCAGCTTGGAGACTAGTTGGTCCTACAATGAGCAGTTCTTC
.,.,TRBJ1-5,TRBV7-9,CASSFVVNQPQHF,TGTGCCAGCAGCTTCGTAGTCAATCAGCCCCAGCATTTT
.,.,TRBJ1-5,TRBV28,CASIGGGGADQPQHF,TGTGCCAGCATCGGCGGAGGGGGGGCAGATCAGCCCCAGCATTTT
.,few,TRBJ2-3,TRBV5-1,CASRPGGQGALDTQYF,TGCGCCAGCAGGCCCGGGGGGCAGGGGGCATTAGATACGCAGTATTTT
TRBD1,.,TRBJ2-1,TRBV2,CASSPGQGVDEQFF,TGTGCCAGCAGCCCGGGACAGGGGGTGGATGAGCAGTTCTTC
TRBD1,.,TRBJ1-1,TRBV5-1,CASSHRDRNTEAFF,TGCGCCAGCAGCCATAGGGACAGGAACACTGAAGCTTTCTTT
.,.,TRBJ1-2,TRBV4-1,CASSQGWERPGRFYGYTF,TGCGCCAGCAGCCAGGGTTGGGAGCGTCCGGGCAGGTTCTATGGCTACACCTTC
TRBD1,.,TRBJ2-7,TRBV5-1,CASSFQTGADEQYF,TGCGCCAGCAGCTTTCAAACAGGGGCGGACGAGCAGTACTTC
TRBD1,.,TRBJ1-4,TRBV29-1,CSVEGGTGGYEKLFF,TGCAGCGTTGAAGGAGGAACAGGGGGGTATGAAAAACTGTTTTTT
.,.,TRBJ1-1,TRBV11-2,CASSLEEDTEAFF,TGTGCCAGCAGCTTAGAGGAGGACACTGAAGCTTTCTTT
.,few,TRBJ1-4,TRBV7-9,CASSPRRGQNEKLFF,TGTGCCAGCAGCCCCCGGAGGGGCCAAAATGAAAAACTGTTTTTT